The clone carrying this T cell receptor (beta chain) was detected a few times. The source of the sample is a study of T-cell memory formation after mild COVID-19. TCRdb passed the 5' RACE reads through MiXCR, listing each CDR3 protein once. The data hold 300,000 to 350,000 distinct CDR3 sequences, with roughly a fifth observed a single time. Per germline, CDR1 SEHNR and CDR2 FQNEAQ (reference sequence). The V and J ends lost 5 bases and 5 bases respectively, with 17 bases between them. The CDR3 is made up of 15 amino acids. The sample taken for sequencing was PBMCs or a T cell subset sorted from them (not recorded which). This TCR derives from a man between 18 and 29 years old who had mild COVID-19 (a few samples of this study predate the infection). Cell type and time point are not known. This sequence joins TRBV7-9 and TRBJ2-3, with a weak D call TRBD2 (7 bases). CDR3: CASSPPLRGGDTQYF. CDR3 sequence (DNA): TGTGCCAGCAGCCCGCCGCTTAGGGGGGGAGATACGCAGTATTTT.